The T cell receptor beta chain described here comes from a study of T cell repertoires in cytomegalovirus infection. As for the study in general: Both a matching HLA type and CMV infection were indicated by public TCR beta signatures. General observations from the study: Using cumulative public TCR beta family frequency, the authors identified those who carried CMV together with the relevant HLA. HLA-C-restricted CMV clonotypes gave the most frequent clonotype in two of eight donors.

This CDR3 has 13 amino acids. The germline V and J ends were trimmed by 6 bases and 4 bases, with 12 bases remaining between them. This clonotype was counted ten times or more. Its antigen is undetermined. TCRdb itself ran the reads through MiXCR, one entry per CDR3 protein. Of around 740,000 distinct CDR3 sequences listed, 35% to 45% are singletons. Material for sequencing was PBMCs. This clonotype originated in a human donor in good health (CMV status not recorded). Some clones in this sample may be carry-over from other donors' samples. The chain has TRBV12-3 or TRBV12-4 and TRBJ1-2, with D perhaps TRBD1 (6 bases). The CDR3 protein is CASSPDRVYGYTF. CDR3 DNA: TGTGCCAGCAGCCCGGACAGAGTCTATGGCTACACCTTC.